This TCR beta chain was captured by sequencing in a study of chemoradiotherapy in HPV16-positive cancers. Study background: Candidate HPV-specific clones and shared TCR motifs came from a couple of HPV16-positive patients. General study results and limits: For HPV16-positive patients, expanding HPV-responsive T cells associated with longer recurrence-free survival. During treatment, candidate HPV-specific clones and E7-related motifs expanded in tumor. HPV-specific T cells were functionally defined from only a couple of HPV16-positive patients.

V trimming: 6 bases; J trimming: 2 bases; junction bases outside the gene matches: 9. The germline gives CDR1 LNHDA, CDR2 SQIVND (reference sequence). The CDR3 runs to 16 residues. Remarks on this clone: Antigen specificity is unknown.

Produced via immunoSEQ multiplex PCR; TCRdb's table is partial and in-frame only. The data contain tens of thousands of clones, 86% of them singletons. The rearrangement uses TRBV19 and TRBJ1-3; TRBD1 matches at 8 bases. The source is a human donor with HPV-associated anogenital cancer. Here the sequenced sample was blood, taken from a patient who underwent chemoradiotherapy. The CDR3 DNA reads TGTGCCAGTAGAGTAACTGGGACAGGAGCTGGAAACACCATATATTTT. This codes for CASRVTGTGAGNTIYF.